The next 4 T cell receptor beta chains were all read from a single sample in a study of T-cell memory formation after mild COVID-19. TCRdb re-derived calls from the 5' RACE reads in MiXCR, one entry per CDR3 protein. The table records 120,000 to 150,000 distinct CDR3 sequences, 13% to 15% of them present only once. Sequencing was carried out using PBMCs or a T cell subset sorted from them (not recorded which). The receptors shown here come from an adult woman who had mild COVID-19 (a few samples of this study predate the infection). Cell type and time point are not known.

CDR3: CASSAGSSGYEQYF. In DNA form, the CDR3 reads TGTGCCAGCAGTGCTGGCTCTTCGGGCTACGAGCAGTACTTC. The chain links TRBV2 to TRBJ2-7; D remains ambiguous. Germline lookup yields CDR1 SNHLY and CDR2 FYNNEI. This CDR3 is 14 amino acids long. V lost 4 bases, J lost 3 bases, and 13 bases lay in between. Together with reference TRBV2 and TRBJ2-7, the CDR3 gives the full variable domain: EPEVTQTPSHQVTQMGQEVILRCVPISNHLYFYWYRQILGQKVEFLVSFYNNEISEKSEIFDDQFSVERPDGSNFTLKIRSTKLEDSAMYFCASSAGSSGYEQYFGPGTRLTVT.

This chain links TRBV29-1 with TRBJ2-3; D is perhaps TRBD1 (6 bases). Per germline, CDR1 SQVTM and CDR2 ANQGSEA. The CDR3 is 15 amino acids. Trimming took off 4 bases at V and 1 base at J, with 15 bases between the two ends. The DNA of the CDR3 is TGCAGCGTTGGGACCCGGGACATTCGCACAGATACGCAGTATTTT. It encodes CSVGTRDIRTDTQYF.

The rearrangement uses TRBV5-1 and TRBJ2-1; D tentatively fits TRBD1 or TRBD2 (6 bases each). The V end was cut by 2 bases, the J end by 0 bases, with 24 bases between. The length of the CDR3 is 20 residues. Looked up from germline, CDR1 is SGHRS and CDR2 is YFSETQ. CDR3 sequence: CASSFFFPGAHARSYNEQFF. CDR3 bases: TGCGCCAGCAGCTTCTTTTTTCCGGGGGCCCACGCTCGCTCCTACAATGAGCAGTTCTTC.

This clonotype has ten or more counts. The chain uses TRBV20-1 and TRBJ1-1; D is unresolved. The length of the CDR3 is 12 residues. In germline, CDR1 is DFQATT, CDR2 SNEGSKA (reference sequence). V lost 3 bases, J lost 3 bases, and 8 bases lay in between. CDR3 amino acids: CSASPGDTEAFF. As DNA, the CDR3 is TGCAGTGCTAGTCCTGGGGACACTGAAGCTTTCTTT.